This TCR beta chain is from a study of CD8 T cells in Susac syndrome. Germline trimming cut 5 bases from V and 4 bases from J; bases unmatched to any gene: 6. This CDR3 spans 14 amino acids. The V gene's germline CDR1 is DFQATT and CDR2 SNEGSKA (reference sequence). FACS enriched CD8+ TEMRA cells, while bulk CD8+ and CD4+ were negatively isolated. With random hexamers, reverse transcription was performed on 0.5 to 1 ug of RNA. Multiplex immunoSEQ PCR targeted 54 Vbeta and 13 Jbeta TCR beta segments. In TCRdb, the immunoSEQ multiplex PCR reads were re-called with MiXCR into one record per CDR3 protein. The data contain about 210,000 distinct CDR3 sequences, roughly 96% of them singletons.

The sample was CD4+ T cells from PBMCs. The chain joins TRBV20-1 to TRBJ2-1; 9 bases agree with TRBD2. The clonotype comes from a human donor with multiple sclerosis. In DNA, the CDR3 is TGCAGTGCTGTAGCGGGGGCCCTTTACAATGAGCAGTTCTTC. It yields the protein CSAVAGALYNEQFF.